This TCR beta chain derives from a study of blood T cells in healthy people across ages. CDR1 is SGHDT, CDR2 YYEEEE, per germline. V lost 4 bases to trimming and J lost 10 bases; unmatched junction nucleotides: 11. The CDR3 loop spans 16 amino acids. This clonotype turned up a few times. Using a J-beta primer mix together with a sample-barcoded 5' primer, a second PCR was run for about 7 to 12 cycles. Each cDNA molecule received a tag from a template-switch adaptor that had 12 random nucleotides. TCRdb fed the 5' RACE reads into MiXCR, producing one record per CDR3 protein. The data hold 1.5 million to 2 million distinct CDR3 sequences, with roughly 28% observed a single time.

The receptor was derived from a woman under 40 in good health. The rearrangement uses TRBV5-6 and TRBJ1-6; 10 nucleotides align to TRBD1. Sequenced input: blood. Here the CDR3 reads CASSEAGTGVNSPLHF. DNA of the CDR3: TGTGCCAGCAGCGAGGCCGGGACAGGGGTGAACTCACCCCTCCACTTT.